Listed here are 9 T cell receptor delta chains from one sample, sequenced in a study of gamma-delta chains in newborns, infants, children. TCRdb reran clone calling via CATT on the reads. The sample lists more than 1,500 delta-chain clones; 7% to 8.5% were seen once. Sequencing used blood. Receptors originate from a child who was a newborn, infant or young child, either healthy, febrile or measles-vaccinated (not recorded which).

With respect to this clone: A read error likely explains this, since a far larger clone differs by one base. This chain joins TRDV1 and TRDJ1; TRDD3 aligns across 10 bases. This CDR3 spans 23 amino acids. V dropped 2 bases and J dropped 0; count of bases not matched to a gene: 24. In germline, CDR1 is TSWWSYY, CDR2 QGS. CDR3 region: CALGETVHRTGGSLAPYTDKLIF. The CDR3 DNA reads TGTGCTCTTGGGGAAACGGTGCATAGGACTGGGGGATCCTTGGCCCCATACACCGATAAACTCATCTTT.

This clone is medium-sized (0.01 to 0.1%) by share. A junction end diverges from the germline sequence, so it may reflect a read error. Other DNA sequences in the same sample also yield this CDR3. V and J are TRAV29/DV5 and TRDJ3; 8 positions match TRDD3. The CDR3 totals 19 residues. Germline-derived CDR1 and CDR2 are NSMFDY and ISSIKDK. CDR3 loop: CAASHWGASSSGDTRQMFF. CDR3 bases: TGTGCAGCAAGCCACTGGGGGGCCTCATCCTCCGGGGACACCCGACAGATGTTTTTC.

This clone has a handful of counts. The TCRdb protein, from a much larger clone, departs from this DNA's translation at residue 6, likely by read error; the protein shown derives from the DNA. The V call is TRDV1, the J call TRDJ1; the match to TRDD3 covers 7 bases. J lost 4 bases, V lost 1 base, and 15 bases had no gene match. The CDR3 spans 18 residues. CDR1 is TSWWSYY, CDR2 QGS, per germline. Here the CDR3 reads CALGERSGGHWQRDKLIF. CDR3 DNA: TGTGCTCTTGGGGAACGATCTGGGGGCCACTGGCAGCGCGATAAACTCATCTTT.

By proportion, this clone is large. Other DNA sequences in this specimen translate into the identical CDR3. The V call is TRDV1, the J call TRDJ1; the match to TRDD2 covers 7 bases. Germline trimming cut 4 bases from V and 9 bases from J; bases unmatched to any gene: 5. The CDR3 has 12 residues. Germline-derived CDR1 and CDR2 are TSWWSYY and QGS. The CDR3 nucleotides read TGTGCTCTTGGGGGTTCCTACCCCGAACTCATCTTT. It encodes CALGGSYPELIF.

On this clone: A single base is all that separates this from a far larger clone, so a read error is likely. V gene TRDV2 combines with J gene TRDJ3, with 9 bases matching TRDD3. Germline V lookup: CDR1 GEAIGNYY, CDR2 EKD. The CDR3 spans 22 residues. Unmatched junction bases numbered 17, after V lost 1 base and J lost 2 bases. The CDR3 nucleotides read TGTGCCTGTGACACGTTATCTGCTGGGGGATGCTTCGGAACCTGGGACACCCGACAGATGTTTTTC. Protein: CACDTLSAGGCFGTWDTRQMFF.

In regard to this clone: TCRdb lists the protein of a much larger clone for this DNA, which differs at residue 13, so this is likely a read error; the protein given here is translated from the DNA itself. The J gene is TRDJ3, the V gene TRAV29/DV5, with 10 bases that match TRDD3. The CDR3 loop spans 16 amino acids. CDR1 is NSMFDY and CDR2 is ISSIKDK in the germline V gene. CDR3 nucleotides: TGTGCAGCAAGCGTACTGGGGGATTGGGAACACCGACTGATGTTTTTC. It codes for CAASVLGDWEHRLMFF.

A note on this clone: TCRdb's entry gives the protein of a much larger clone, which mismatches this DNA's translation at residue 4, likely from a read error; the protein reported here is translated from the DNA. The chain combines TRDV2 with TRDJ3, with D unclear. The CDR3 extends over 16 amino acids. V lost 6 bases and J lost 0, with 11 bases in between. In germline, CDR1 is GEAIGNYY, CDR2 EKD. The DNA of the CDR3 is TGTGCCTGTAACAACTTTAGCTCCTGGGACACCCGACAGATGTTTTTC. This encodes CACNNFSSWDTRQMFF.

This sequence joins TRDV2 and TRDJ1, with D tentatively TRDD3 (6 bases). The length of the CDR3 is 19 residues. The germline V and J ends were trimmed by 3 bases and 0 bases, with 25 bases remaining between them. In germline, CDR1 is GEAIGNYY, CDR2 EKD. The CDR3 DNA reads TGTGCCTGTGACGGGAGGAGGGGGAGAAGTTTCAAAAACACCGATAAACTCATCTTT. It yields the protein CACDGRRGRSFKNTDKLIF.

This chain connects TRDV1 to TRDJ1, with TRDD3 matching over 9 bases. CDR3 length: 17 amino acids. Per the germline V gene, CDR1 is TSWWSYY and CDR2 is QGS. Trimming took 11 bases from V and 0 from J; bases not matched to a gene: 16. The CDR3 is CACGEGTTGGHTDKLIF. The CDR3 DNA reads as TGTGCTTGTGGGGAAGGAACGACTGGGGGACACACCGATAAACTCATCTTT.